This is a list of T cell receptor beta chains from one sample in a study of blood T cell repertoires in COVID-19. The assay was immunoSEQ multiplex PCR, and TCRdb's table has in-frame clones only and misses some. This sample carries 250,000 or so clones, 90% of them seen once, and the ten largest clones take approximately 0.9%. What was sequenced was PBMCs or T cells enriched from blood (not recorded which). The receptor set was obtained from a man in his fifties who had been exposed to COVID-19. Each CDR3 is given with its conserved first and last residue.

TRBV5-4	TRBJ2-1	CASSFRVAGGQNEQFF
TRBV11-3	TRBJ2-1	CASSLDSQQGYNEQFF
TRBV5-1	TRBJ2-1	CASSMTSGTDNEQFF
TRBV10-3	TRBJ2-1	CAIGGAGGPHEQFF
TRBV11-1	TRBJ2-1	CASSFRAGVNDEQFF
TRBV24-1	TRBJ1-2	CATSDPTRDSWGDGYTF
TRBV3-1/TRBV3-2	TRBJ2-3	CASSQDSGAGDTQYF
TRBV4-2	TRBJ2-1	CASSQAPDRTLNNEQFF
TRBV7-9	TRBJ2-1	CASSLRLAGDNEQFF
TRBV24-1	TRBJ2-2	CATSDLGTASTGELFF